The rows below give T cell receptor beta chains drawn from one sample of a study of shared clonotypes between healthy human individuals. Data came from immunoSEQ multiplex PCR; TCRdb stores just in-frame clones and leaves some out. The sample lists roughly 1 million clones; about three quarters were seen once. Sequencing was carried out using memory CD4+ T cells sorted from blood. The receptors derive from a young man in good health. The CDR3 runs from the conserved cysteine through the conserved F or W. D genes are given only for firm matches. Part of the rows lack a size; the others show once, few, many or a class for expanded clones.

size: .
D: .
J: TRBJ1-1
V: TRBV30
DNA: TGTGCCTGGAGTACAGGGTCGAACACTGAAGCTTTCTTT
CDR3: CAWSTGSNTEAFF

size: .
D: .
J: TRBJ1-4
V: TRBV7-8
DNA: TGTGCCAGCAGCTTGGAGACAGGCCAACGGGGGGAAAAACTGTTTTTT
CDR3: CASSLETGQRGEKLFF

size: .
D: TRBD1
J: TRBJ2-5
V: TRBV5-4
DNA: TGTGCCAGCAGCTTGGACAGGGGGGTGGGAGAGACCCAGTACTTC
CDR3: CASSLDRGVGETQYF

size: .
D: TRBD1
J: TRBJ1-2
V: TRBV7-8
DNA: TGTGCCAGCAGCTCCAGGACAGGAGTTAACTATGGCTACACCTTC
CDR3: CASSSRTGVNYGYTF

size: .
D: .
J: TRBJ1-1
V: TRBV5-1
DNA: TGCGCCAGCAGCCTGGACCCCCAGAAGAACACTGAAGCTTTCTTT
CDR3: CASSLDPQKNTEAFF

size: .
D: .
J: TRBJ1-2
V: TRBV7-2
DNA: TGTGCCAGCAGCAAAAACGGGGGAGGCTCGGCGGGCGGCTACACCTTC
CDR3: CASSKNGGGSAGGYTF

size: few
D: .
J: TRBJ1-2
V: TRBV4-3
DNA: TGCGCCAGCAGCCAATGGTTTTTGGGAGCCAGTAACTATGGCTACACCTTC
CDR3: CASSQWFLGASNYGYTF

size: .
D: .
J: TRBJ2-7
V: TRBV5-1
DNA: TGCGCCAGCAGTACCGGACTCGCCCCCCACGAGCAGTACTTC
CDR3: CASSTGLAPHEQYF

size: .
D: .
J: TRBJ2-7
V: TRBV7-2
DNA: TGTGCCAGCAGCTTAGCGGAAAAAGTGGCCGAGCAGTACTTC
CDR3: CASSLAEKVAEQYF

size: .
D: .
J: TRBJ2-3
V: TRBV21-1
DNA: TGTGCCAGCAGCAAAGCGGGGGAAAGAAGCACAGATACGCAGTATTTT
CDR3: CASSKAGERSTDTQYF

size: .
D: .
J: TRBJ2-7
V: TRBV25-1
DNA: TGTGCCAGCAGTGAAAACTCTGGGGACGAGCAGTACTTC
CDR3: CASSENSGDEQYF

size: .
D: TRBD1
J: TRBJ2-7
V: TRBV5-4
DNA: TGTGCCAGCAGCGGGGGACAGAGGGACGAGCAGTACTTC
CDR3: CASSGGQRDEQYF